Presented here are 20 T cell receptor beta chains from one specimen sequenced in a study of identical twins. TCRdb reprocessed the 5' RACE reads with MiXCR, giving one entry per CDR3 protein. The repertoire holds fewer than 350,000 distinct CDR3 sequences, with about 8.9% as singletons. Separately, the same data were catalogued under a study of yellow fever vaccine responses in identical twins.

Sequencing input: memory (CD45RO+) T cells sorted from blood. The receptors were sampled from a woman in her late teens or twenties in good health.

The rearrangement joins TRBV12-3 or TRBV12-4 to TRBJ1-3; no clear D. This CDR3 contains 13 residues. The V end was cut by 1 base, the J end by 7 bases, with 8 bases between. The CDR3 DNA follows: TGTGCCAGCAGTTTAGAGAAAGGCAACACCATATATTTT. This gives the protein CASSLEKGNTIYF.

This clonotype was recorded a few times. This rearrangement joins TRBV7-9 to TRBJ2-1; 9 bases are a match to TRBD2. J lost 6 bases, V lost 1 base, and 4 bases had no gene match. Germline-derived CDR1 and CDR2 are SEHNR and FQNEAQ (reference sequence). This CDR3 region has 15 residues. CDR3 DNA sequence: TGTGCCAGCAGCTTAGGCGGGAGGGCCGGCAATGAGCAGTTCTTC. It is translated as CASSLGGRAGNEQFF.

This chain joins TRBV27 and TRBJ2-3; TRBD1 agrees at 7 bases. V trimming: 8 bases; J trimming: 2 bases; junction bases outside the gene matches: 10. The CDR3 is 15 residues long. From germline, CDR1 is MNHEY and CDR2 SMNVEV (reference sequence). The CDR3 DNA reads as TGTGCCAGCCAGTCCCGGGACAGATACACAGATACGCAGTATTTT. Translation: CASQSRDRYTDTQYF.

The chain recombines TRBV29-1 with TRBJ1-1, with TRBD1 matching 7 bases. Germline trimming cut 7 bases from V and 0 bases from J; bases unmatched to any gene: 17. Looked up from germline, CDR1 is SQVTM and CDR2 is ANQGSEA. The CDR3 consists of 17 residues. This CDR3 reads CSATRQGGLAMNTEAFF. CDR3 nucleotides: TGCAGCGCCACCCGACAGGGTGGATTAGCTATGAACACTGAAGCTTTCTTT.

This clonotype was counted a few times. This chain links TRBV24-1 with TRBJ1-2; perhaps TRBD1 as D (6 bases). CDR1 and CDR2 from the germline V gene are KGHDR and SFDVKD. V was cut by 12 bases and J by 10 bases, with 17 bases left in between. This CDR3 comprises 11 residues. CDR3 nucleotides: TGTGCCCAACATGACAGGCCCCTCTACACCTTC. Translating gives CAQHDRPLYTF.

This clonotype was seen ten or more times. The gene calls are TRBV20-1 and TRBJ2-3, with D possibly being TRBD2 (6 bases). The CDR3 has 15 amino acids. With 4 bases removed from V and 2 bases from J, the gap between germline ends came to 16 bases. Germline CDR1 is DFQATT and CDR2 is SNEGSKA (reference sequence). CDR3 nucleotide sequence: TGCAGTGCTACGTCGGGAGTGTTATACACAGATACGCAGTATTTT. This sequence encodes CSATSGVLYTDTQYF.

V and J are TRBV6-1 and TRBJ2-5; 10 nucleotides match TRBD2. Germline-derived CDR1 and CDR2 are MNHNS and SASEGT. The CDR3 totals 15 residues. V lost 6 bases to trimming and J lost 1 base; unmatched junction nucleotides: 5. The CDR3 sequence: CASRSGRVGQETQYF. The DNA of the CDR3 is TGTGCCAGCAGAAGCGGGAGGGTCGGCCAAGAGACCCAGTACTTC.

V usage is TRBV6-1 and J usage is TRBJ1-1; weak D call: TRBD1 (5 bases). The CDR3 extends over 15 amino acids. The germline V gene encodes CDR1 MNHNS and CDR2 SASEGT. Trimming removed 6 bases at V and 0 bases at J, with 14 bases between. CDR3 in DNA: TGTGCCAGCAGAAAACCGGGACGTATGAACACTGAAGCTTTCTTT. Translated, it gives CASRKPGRMNTEAFF.

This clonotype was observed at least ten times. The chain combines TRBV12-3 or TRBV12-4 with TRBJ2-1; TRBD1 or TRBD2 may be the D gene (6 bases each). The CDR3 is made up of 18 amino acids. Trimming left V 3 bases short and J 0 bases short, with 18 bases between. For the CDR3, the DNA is TGTGCCAGCAGTTTGAGAATAATAGCGGACAGCTCCTACAATGAGCAGTTCTTC. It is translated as CASSLRIIADSSYNEQFF.

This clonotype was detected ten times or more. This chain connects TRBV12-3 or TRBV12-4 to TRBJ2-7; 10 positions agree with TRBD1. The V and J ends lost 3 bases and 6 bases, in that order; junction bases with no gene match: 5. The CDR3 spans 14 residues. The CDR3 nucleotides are TGTGCCAGCAGTTTCGGGACAGGGGTTGGCGAGCAGTACTTC. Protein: CASSFGTGVGEQYF.

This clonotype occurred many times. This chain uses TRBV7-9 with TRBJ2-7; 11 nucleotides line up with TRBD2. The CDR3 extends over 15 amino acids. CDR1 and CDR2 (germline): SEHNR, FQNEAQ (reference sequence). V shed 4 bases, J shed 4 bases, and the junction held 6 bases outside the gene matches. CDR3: CASSSSSGRPYEQYF. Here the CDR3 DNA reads TGTGCCAGCAGCTCCTCTAGCGGGAGGCCATACGAGCAGTACTTC.

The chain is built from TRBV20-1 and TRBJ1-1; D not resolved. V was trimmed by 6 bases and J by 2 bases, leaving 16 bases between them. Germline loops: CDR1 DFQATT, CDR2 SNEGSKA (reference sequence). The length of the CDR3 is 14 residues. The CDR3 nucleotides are TGCAGTGCGGACGGATCACAGAGAAACACTGAAGCTTTCTTT. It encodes CSADGSQRNTEAFF.

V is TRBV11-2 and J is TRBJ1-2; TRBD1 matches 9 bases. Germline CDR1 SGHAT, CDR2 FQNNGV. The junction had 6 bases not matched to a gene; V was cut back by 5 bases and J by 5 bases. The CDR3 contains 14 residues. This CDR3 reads CASSAGTGMYGYTF. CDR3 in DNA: TGTGCCAGCAGCGCCGGGACAGGGATGTATGGCTACACCTTC.

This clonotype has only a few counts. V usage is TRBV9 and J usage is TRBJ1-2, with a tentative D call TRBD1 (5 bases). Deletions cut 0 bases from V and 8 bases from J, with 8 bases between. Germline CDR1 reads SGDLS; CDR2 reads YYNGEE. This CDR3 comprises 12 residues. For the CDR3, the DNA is TGTGCCAGCAGCGTAGGACGGGGGGGCTACACCTTC. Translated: CASSVGRGGYTF.

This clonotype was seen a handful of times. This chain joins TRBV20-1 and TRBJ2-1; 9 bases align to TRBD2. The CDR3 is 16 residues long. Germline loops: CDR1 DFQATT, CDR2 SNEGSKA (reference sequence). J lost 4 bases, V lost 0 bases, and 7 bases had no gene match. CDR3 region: CSARDPLGLAYNEQFF. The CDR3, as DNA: TGCAGTGCTAGAGACCCTCTTGGACTAGCGTACAATGAGCAGTTCTTC.

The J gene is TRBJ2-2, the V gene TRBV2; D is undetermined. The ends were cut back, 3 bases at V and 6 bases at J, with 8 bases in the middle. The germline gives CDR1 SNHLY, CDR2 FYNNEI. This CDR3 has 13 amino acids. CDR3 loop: CASSDSRSGELFF. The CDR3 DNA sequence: TGTGCCAGCAGTGATAGCCGGTCCGGGGAGCTGTTTTTT.

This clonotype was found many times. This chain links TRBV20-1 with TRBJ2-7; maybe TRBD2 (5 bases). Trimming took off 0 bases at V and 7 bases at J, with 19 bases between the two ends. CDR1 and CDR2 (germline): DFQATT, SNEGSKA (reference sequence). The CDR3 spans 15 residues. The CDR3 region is CSAREGWKDSGEQYF. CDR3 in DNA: TGCAGTGCTAGAGAGGGATGGAAGGACTCGGGTGAGCAGTACTTC.

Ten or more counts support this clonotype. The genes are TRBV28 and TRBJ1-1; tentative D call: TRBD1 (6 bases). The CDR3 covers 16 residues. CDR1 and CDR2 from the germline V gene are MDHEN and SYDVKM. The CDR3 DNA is TGTGCTTCCCCCCCGGGGGGGCGCGGACTGAACACTGAAGCTTTCTTT. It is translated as CASPPGGRGLNTEAFF.

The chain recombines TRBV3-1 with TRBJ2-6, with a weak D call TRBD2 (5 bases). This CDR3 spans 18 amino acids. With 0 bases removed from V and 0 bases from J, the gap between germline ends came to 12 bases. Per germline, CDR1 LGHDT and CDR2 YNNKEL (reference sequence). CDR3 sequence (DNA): TGTGCCAGCAGCCAAGAGGCGGGTAGAGTCTCTGGGGCCAACGTCCTGACTTTC. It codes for CASSQEAGRVSGANVLTF. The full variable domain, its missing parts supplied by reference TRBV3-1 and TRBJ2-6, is DTAVSQTPKYLVTQMGNDKSIKCEQNLGHDTMYWYKQDSKKFLKIMFSYNNKELIINETVPNRFSPKSPDKAHLNLHINSLELGDSAVYFCASSQEAGRVSGANVLTFGAGSRLTVL.

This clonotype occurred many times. CDR3 nucleotides: TGTGCCAGCAGTTTACTCGGAGACGTAGACAATGAGCAGTTCTTC. Protein: CASSLLGDVDNEQFF. The V call is TRBV28, the J call TRBJ2-1; D is uncertain. Trimming stripped 2 bases from V and 5 bases from J, with 13 bases between. CDR1 is MDHEN and CDR2 is SYDVKM in the germline V gene. CDR3 length: 15 residues.